The 26 T cell receptor beta chains presented below share a single source sample, sequenced in a study of OX40 agonist ivuxolimab in advanced cancers. Clones were sequenced by immunoSEQ multiplex PCR, and TCRdb holds only the in-frame ones, with some missing. This table has 11,000 or so clones, 79% appearing once. Sequences were derived from CD4+ or CD8+ T cells sorted from blood, sampled in a trial of the OX40 agonist ivuxolimab. These TCRs come from an adult with an advanced solid tumor such as melanoma, head and neck, liver or kidney cancer.

The chain uses TRBV27 and TRBJ1-5, with D possibly matching TRBD1 (6 bases). Germline CDR1 MNHEY, CDR2 SMNVEV (reference sequence). This CDR3 has 15 residues. V was cut by 4 bases and J by 3 bases, with 13 bases left in between. CDR3 nucleotide sequence: TGTGCCAGCAGTTCCCTAACAGGGACCAATCAGCCCCAGCATTTT. Translating it yields CASSSLTGTNQPQHF.

This clone was detected only once. V usage is TRBV2 and J usage is TRBJ2-7, with unresolved D. V shed 8 bases and J shed 2 bases, with 16 bases lying between them. CDR1 and CDR2 from the germline V gene are SNHLY and FYNNEI. This CDR3 has 14 residues. For the CDR3, the DNA is TGTGCCAGCCAAGGAACTCTCCCCACCTACGAGCAGTACTTC. Translated, it gives CASQGTLPTYEQYF.

The rearrangement uses TRBV5-4 and TRBJ2-3, with 7 bases fitting TRBD2. V lost 5 bases to trimming and J lost 4 bases; unmatched junction nucleotides: 10. The CDR3 is made up of 15 amino acids. Germline V gene data show CDR1 as SGHNT and CDR2 as YYREEE (reference sequence). The CDR3 sequence: CASRLGGGGPDTQYF. CDR3 DNA: TGTGCCAGCAGGCTGGGGGGGGGTGGCCCAGATACGCAGTATTTT.

V usage is TRBV28 and J usage is TRBJ2-5, with 11 bases fitting TRBD2. The DNA end is more similar to TRBJ2-7, so the J call may be wrong. CDR1 is MDHEN and CDR2 is SYDVKM in the germline V gene. The CDR3 extends over 19 amino acids. The CDR3 spells CASSTPGTLTSGDSYEQYF. CDR3 sequence (DNA): TGTGCCAGCAGTACCCCCGGGACCCTGACTAGCGGGGATTCCTACGAGCAGTACTTC.

This clone is medium-sized. The chain has TRBV5-4 and TRBJ2-7, with 10 nucleotides matching TRBD1. The CDR3 has 14 amino acids. J was trimmed by 3 bases and V by 4 bases; bases with no gene match: 4. Germline assignment: CDR1 SGHNT and CDR2 YYREEE (reference sequence). In DNA, the CDR3 is TGTGCCAGCAGCCCCGGACAGGGGGTCTACGAGCAGTACTTC. Its protein is CASSPGQGVYEQYF.

This clone was detected only a few times. The J gene is TRBJ1-1, the V gene TRBV30; 9 bases map to TRBD1. V dropped 2 bases and J dropped 5; count of bases not matched to a gene: 6. CDR3 length: 14 amino acids. The germline V gene has CDR1 GTSNPN and CDR2 SVGIG (reference sequence). In DNA form, the CDR3 reads TGTGCCTGGAGTCCCGGGACAGGGAGTACTGAAGCTTTCTTT. Protein: CAWSPGTGSTEAFF.

Written as DNA, the CDR3 is TGTGCCAGCAGACTAACTAGCAGCACCGGGGAGCTGTTTTTT. It translates to CASRLTSSTGELFF. The chain is built from TRBV7-7 and TRBJ2-2; D perhaps matches TRBD2 (6 bases). Germline CDR1 SSHAT, CDR2 FNYEAQ (reference sequence). The CDR3 contains 14 residues. The V end was cut by 6 bases, the J end by 4 bases, with 12 bases between.

This chain connects TRBV7-2 to TRBJ2-7; 7 positions match TRBD2. J lost 0 bases, V lost 1 base, and 3 bases had no gene match. The CDR3 extends over 15 amino acids. Germline assignment: CDR1 SGHTA and CDR2 FQGNSA. Written as DNA, the CDR3 is TGTGCCAGCAGCTTAGTGGGCGGGAGCTCCTACGAGCAGTACTTC. This codes for CASSLVGGSSYEQYF.

The chain has TRBV5-1 and TRBJ2-1; 8 bases align to TRBD1. The V segment lost 4 bases and the J segment 5 bases; nucleotides outside the gene matches: 8. CDR3 size: 15 residues. Germline CDR1 SGHRS, CDR2 YFSETQ. The CDR3 bases are TGCGCCAGCAGCGACCAGGGGGCGCCCAACAATGAGCAGTTCTTC. Translated: CASSDQGAPNNEQFF.

The J gene is TRBJ1-4, the V gene TRBV19; TRBD1 might be the D (6 bases). The V and J ends lost 5 bases and 4 bases respectively, with 17 bases between them. The length of the CDR3 is 16 residues. CDR1 and CDR2 (germline): LNHDA, SQIVND (reference sequence). The CDR3 is CASSHGQSLLNEKLFF. Written as DNA, the CDR3 is TGTGCCAGTAGTCATGGACAGAGTCTGCTTAATGAAAAACTGTTTTTT.

The chain recombines TRBV7-3 with TRBJ1-5, with D tentatively TRBD1 (5 bases). The germline V gene has CDR1 SGHTA and CDR2 FQGTGA. The CDR3 contains 15 residues. V was trimmed by 1 base and J by 3 bases, leaving 10 bases between them. CDR3: CASSLSRAHNQPQHF. CDR3 coding DNA: TGTGCCAGCAGCTTAAGCAGGGCTCACAATCAGCCCCAGCATTTT.

This chain's CDR3 is CASSFRDRENEQFF. The CDR3 DNA reads as TGTGCCAGCAGTTTCCGAGACAGGGAGAATGAGCAGTTCTTC. The chain recombines TRBV27 with TRBJ2-1, with 7 bases matching TRBD1. CDR1 is MNHEY and CDR2 is SMNVEV in the germline V gene (reference sequence). The CDR3 spans 14 residues. V shed 3 bases, J shed 7 bases, and the junction held 6 bases outside the gene matches.

The chain uses TRBV19 and TRBJ2-7, with D hard to call. CDR3 size: 15 residues. Between the trimmed V and J ends, which lost 3 bases and 2 bases, there was a span of 14 bases. In germline, CDR1 is LNHDA, CDR2 SQIVND (reference sequence). CDR3 DNA: TGTGCCAGTAGTATTGGTGTGTCAGGAACCTACGAGCAGTACTTC. This sequence encodes CASSIGVSGTYEQYF.

This chain connects TRBV14 to TRBJ2-7; perhaps D is TRBD1 or TRBD2 (5 bases each). Germline-derived CDR1 and CDR2 are SGHDN and FVKESK. The CDR3 length is 13 residues. Deletions cut 10 bases from V and 5 bases from J, with 18 bases between. CDR3 amino acids: CAITRGRGDEQYF. The CDR3 DNA sequence: TGTGCCATTACACGGGGCCGTGGGGACGAGCAGTACTTC.

The chain carries TRBV7-3 and TRBJ2-1; 14 bases align to TRBD2. The CDR3 runs to 16 residues. V gave up 5 bases and J gave up 5 bases; unmatched junction bases: 5. The V gene's germline CDR1 is SGHTA and CDR2 FQGTGA. This CDR3 is CASSRLAGGLDNEQFF. The CDR3 DNA is TGTGCCAGCAGCCGACTAGCGGGGGGGCTAGACAATGAGCAGTTCTTC.

The chain combines TRBV2 with TRBJ1-6; D gene ambiguous. Germline lookup yields CDR1 SNHLY and CDR2 FYNNEI. The germline V and J ends were trimmed by 3 bases and 5 bases, with 8 bases remaining between them. The CDR3 is 14 residues long. CDR3 region: CASSDRLNNSPLHF. Written as DNA, the CDR3 is TGTGCCAGCAGTGACAGGCTAAATAATTCACCCCTCCACTTT.

The rearrangement uses TRBV13 and TRBJ2-5; a weak D match, TRBD1 (6 bases). Trimming removed 4 bases at V and 0 bases at J, with 9 bases between. The CDR3 runs to 14 residues. Germline CDR1 reads PRHDT; CDR2 reads FYEKMQ (reference sequence). CDR3 sequence (DNA): TGTGCCAGCAGCTCAAGGGACAACCAAGAGACCCAGTACTTC. Translated: CASSSRDNQETQYF.

CDR3 residues: CASSLGGGPQETQYF. The CDR3 DNA sequence: TGTGCCAGCAGCTTAGGCGGGGGACCCCAAGAGACCCAGTACTTC. The rearrangement uses TRBV7-2 and TRBJ2-5; 7 nucleotides align to TRBD2. V trimming: 1 base; J trimming: 1 base; junction bases outside the gene matches: 3. The V gene's germline CDR1 is SGHTA and CDR2 FQGNSA. CDR3 length: 15 amino acids.

The chain uses TRBV4-2 and TRBJ2-3, with 8 nucleotides matching TRBD2. Germline-derived CDR1 and CDR2 are LGHNA and YNFKEQ. Trimming removed 1 base from V and 1 base from J; junction bases left unmatched: 10. The CDR3 sequence is 18 residues long. The CDR3 bases are TGTGCCAGCAGCCAAGGCAGGTGGGCGGGAGGCTGCACAGATACGCAGTATTTT. Its translation is CASSQGRWAGGCTDTQYF.

This chain connects TRBV19 to TRBJ2-1; weak D call: TRBD2 (6 bases). Trimming took 9 bases from V and 3 from J, leaving 18 bases between them. Looked up from germline, CDR1 is LNHDA and CDR2 is SQIVND (reference sequence). The CDR3 is made up of 15 amino acids. CDR3 DNA sequence: TGTGCCAGCAGGACTGGAGGAGGGGTCTACAATGAGCAGTTCTTC. It encodes CASRTGGGVYNEQFF.

The chain is built from TRBV11-2 and TRBJ1-2; D is undetermined. The CDR3 extends over 15 amino acids. V dropped 0 bases and J dropped 4 bases, with 12 bases sitting between them. The germline V gene encodes CDR1 SGHAT and CDR2 FQNNGV. CDR3 coding DNA: TGTGCCAGCAGCTTAGAGGGCCGCGCAGGCTATGGCTACACCTTC. Its translation is CASSLEGRAGYGYTF. Combining the CDR3 with reference TRBV11-2 and TRBJ1-2 gives the whole variable domain EAGVAQSPRYKIIEKRQSVAFWCNPISGHATLYWYQQILGQGPKLLIQFQNNGVVDDSQLPKDRFSAERLKGVDSTLKIQPAKLEDSAVYLCASSLEGRAGYGYTFGSGTRLTVV.

The rearrangement joins TRBV6-5 to TRBJ2-5; no clear D gene. The ends were cut back, 5 bases at V and 3 bases at J, with 7 bases in the middle. There are 12 residues in the CDR3. Germline V gene lookup returns CDR1 MNHEY and CDR2 SVGAGI. The CDR3 coding sequence is TGTGCCAGCAGTCCGTCTAAAGAGACCCAGTACTTC. Translated, it gives CASSPSKETQYF.

The chain has TRBV4-3 and TRBJ2-1, with a weak D call TRBD2 (5 bases). Germline-derived CDR1 and CDR2 are LGHNA and YSLEER. Deletions cut 3 bases from V and 3 bases from J, with 6 bases between. The CDR3 runs 13 residues. The CDR3 here is CASSHGVYNEQFF. For the CDR3, the DNA is TGCGCCAGCAGCCACGGGGTCTACAATGAGCAGTTCTTC.

This clone has just one count. The chain joins TRBV7-2 to TRBJ2-1; 7 nucleotides line up with TRBD1. CDR1 and CDR2 (germline): SGHTA, FQGNSA. The CDR3 sequence is 16 residues long. V was clipped by 4 bases and J by 4 bases; unmatched bases: 10. The CDR3 is CASSSYPGQLYNEQFF. In nucleotides, the CDR3 is TGTGCCAGCAGCTCATACCCGGGACAGCTATACAATGAGCAGTTCTTC.

By share of the sample, this clone is medium-sized. Written as DNA, the CDR3 is TGCGCCAGCAGCCCAGGGGTCCGTAACTACGAGCAGTACTTC. Its translation is CASSPGVRNYEQYF. V and J are TRBV4-1 and TRBJ2-7, with D possibly being TRBD1 (6 bases). Germline CDR1 and CDR2: MGHRA and YSYEKL. V was shortened by 4 bases and J by 3 bases, with 13 bases between the two germline ends. The CDR3 has 14 amino acids.

The V gene is TRBV29-1, the J gene TRBJ1-2; 10 bases are a match to TRBD1. Per the germline V gene, CDR1 is SQVTM and CDR2 is ANQGSEA. CDR3 length equals 14 residues. J was trimmed by 5 bases and V by 6 bases; bases with no gene match: 9. CDR3 protein: CSVAPGQGHYGYTF. CDR3 in DNA: TGCAGCGTAGCTCCGGGACAGGGGCATTATGGCTACACCTTC.